This TCR beta chain was recorded in a study of blood T cell repertoires in COVID-19. CDR3 length: 14 residues. From germline, CDR1 is SGHRS and CDR2 YFSETQ. The J segment lost 4 bases and the V segment lost 7 bases, leaving 9 bases of the junction unmatched. Clones were sequenced by immunoSEQ multiplex PCR, and TCRdb holds only the in-frame ones, with some missing. The table has about 340,000 clones, 91% seen once. The specimen sequenced was peripheral blood. The TCR originated in a woman under 30 who had recovered from COVID-19. The chain has TRBV5-1 and TRBJ1-1, with 8 nucleotides matching TRBD1. The chain's CDR3 is CASSAGGASTEAFF. DNA for the CDR3: TGCGCCAGCTCGGCAGGGGGCGCCAGCACTGAAGCTTTCTTT.